What follows are 19 T cell receptor beta chains derived from one specimen sequenced in a study of Tregs in tolerant kidney transplant recipients. Related graft donors supplied nonmyeloablative bone marrow transplants, and mixed chimerism was transient. Measured with immunoSEQ multiplex PCR; TCRdb has only the in-frame clones, and not every one. The top ten clones hold roughly 1.7% of a sample with tens of thousands of clones, 90% to 95% of them seen once. The sequenced sample was CD4+ T cells from blood (PBMCs), obtained 12 months after the transplant. The source is a human patient who received a combined kidney and bone marrow transplant. A subset of T cells may come from the graft donor.

The V call is TRBV19, the J call TRBJ1-2; D possibly corresponds to TRBD1 (5 bases). Germline-derived CDR1 and CDR2 are LNHDA and SQIVND (reference sequence). V lost 6 bases and J 8 bases, leaving 19 bases between the germline ends. The CDR3 totals 14 residues. CDR3 nucleotides: TGTGCCAGTAGGGAACAGGCAAAAGGTGGAGGCTACACCTTC. Translating it yields CASREQAKGGGYTF. The full variable domain, completed using reference TRBV19 and TRBJ1-2, is DGGITQSPKYLFRKEGQNVTLSCEQNLNHDAMYWYRQDPGQGLRLIYYSQIVNDFQKGDIAEGYSVSREKKESFPLTVTSAQKNPTAFYLCASREQAKGGGYTFGSGTRLTVV.

The CDR3 here is CATSRDRRTGELFF. For the CDR3, the DNA is TGTGCCACCAGCAGAGATAGGAGGACCGGGGAGCTGTTTTTT. The rearrangement joins TRBV15 to TRBJ2-2; tentatively, D is TRBD2 (5 bases). The CDR3 consists of 14 residues. V was trimmed by 0 bases and J by 5 bases, leaving 7 bases between them. The V gene's germline CDR1 is LNHNV and CDR2 YYDKDF (reference sequence).

The chain combines TRBV10-3 with TRBJ2-2; maybe TRBD2 (6 bases). Germline V gives CDR1 ENHRY, CDR2 SYGVKD. The CDR3 totals 12 residues. V dropped 6 bases and J dropped 8 bases, with 10 bases sitting between them. Here the CDR3 reads CAISHGGGELFF. CDR3 DNA: TGTGCCATCAGCCACGGAGGGGGGGAGCTGTTTTTT.

This clone was detected only once. V is TRBV21-1 and J is TRBJ2-7; the table assigns TRBD1, which was not confirmed against the DNA. TRBV21-1 is listed as a pseudogene. The CDR3 loop spans 17 amino acids. CDR3 bases: TGTGCCAGCAGCAAAGTGGGTGGGGCAGGTCAATCCTACGAGCAGTACTTC. Its protein product is CASSKVGGAGQSYEQYF.

The V gene is TRBV4-3, the J gene TRBJ2-5; tentative D call: TRBD2 (5 bases). Trimming left V 5 bases short and J 4 bases short, with 17 bases between. The V gene's germline CDR1 is LGHNA and CDR2 YSLEER. The CDR3 totals 15 residues. As DNA, the CDR3 is TGCGCCAGCAGCTACCGGGCGGGTTATGGAGAGACCCAGTACTTC. The encoded protein is CASSYRAGYGETQYF.

This chain links TRBV30 with TRBJ2-1; D call uncertain. The CDR3 has 16 residues. Germline V gene sequence: CDR1 GTSNPN, CDR2 SVGIG (reference sequence). Trimming took off 0 bases at V and 0 bases at J, with 12 bases between the two ends. CDR3 sequence reads: CAWSVSFGGSYNEQFF. CDR3 nucleotide sequence: TGTGCCTGGAGTGTAAGTTTCGGCGGCTCCTACAATGAGCAGTTCTTC.

The rearrangement uses TRBV4-2 and TRBJ2-3, with no clear D. Trimming removed 1 base at V and 3 bases at J, with 5 bases between. CDR3 length: 13 residues. From germline, CDR1 is LGHNA and CDR2 YNFKEQ. The DNA of the CDR3 is TGTGCCAGCAGCCAAGTTACTACAGATACGCAGTATTTT. This sequence encodes CASSQVTTDTQYF.

In this sample, this clone turned up once. CDR3 DNA sequence: TGTGCCAGCAGCTTTACAACAGGAGAAGGAGATACGCAGTATTTT. Its protein product is CASSFTTGEGDTQYF. J is TRBJ2-3 and V is TRBV13; TRBD1 might be the D (5 bases). V dropped 3 bases and J dropped 5 bases, with 15 bases sitting between them. The CDR3 has 15 residues. Germline CDR1 is PRHDT and CDR2 is FYEKMQ (reference sequence).

This clone was found a few times. The chain has TRBV14 and TRBJ1-3; TRBD1 matches 7 bases. J gave up 0 bases and V 1 base, and 6 bases lay outside the gene matches. The CDR3 contains 17 residues. In germline, CDR1 is SGHDN, CDR2 FVKESK. The CDR3 bases are TGTGCCAGCAGCCAAGGAGGGACAGTACTCTCTGGAAACACCATATATTTT. Its protein is CASSQGGTVLSGNTIYF.

This clone occurred once. The rearrangement links TRBV14 to TRBJ2-2, with 10 bases aligning to TRBD2. Trimming took 1 base from V and 6 from J; bases not matched to a gene: 5. This CDR3 is 16 amino acids long. In germline, CDR1 is SGHDN, CDR2 FVKESK. DNA of the CDR3: TGTGCCAGCAGCCAAGTCCATCTAGCGGGAGCCGGGGAGCTGTTTTTT. The encoded protein is CASSQVHLAGAGELFF.

This rearrangement joins TRBV7-2 to TRBJ2-1; 8 bases line up with TRBD2. V lost 4 bases to trimming and J lost 0 bases; unmatched junction nucleotides: 8. This CDR3 has 17 residues. Per germline, CDR1 SGHTA and CDR2 FQGNSA. The CDR3 bases are TGTGCCAGCAGCTCTAGACTAGCGAGGAGCTCCTACAATGAGCAGTTCTTC. Translating it yields CASSSRLARSSYNEQFF.

V usage is TRBV5-6 and J usage is TRBJ2-5; TRBD2 matches 9 bases. The J call may be in error: the DNA end matches TRBJ2-7 better. The CDR3 totals 18 residues. Germline CDR1 SGHDT, CDR2 YYEEEE. In nucleotides, the CDR3 is TGTGCCAGCAGCCCCTCGTTCAGGCCTAGCGGGAAGTTGTACGAGCAGTACTTC. Translated, it gives CASSPSFRPSGKLYEQYF.

The chain joins TRBV5-1 to TRBJ2-2; D is unclear. Trimming left V 0 bases short and J 6 bases short, with 9 bases between. The CDR3 runs to 14 residues. In germline, CDR1 is SGHRS, CDR2 YFSETQ. This CDR3 is CASSLGGSPGELFF. As DNA, the CDR3 is TGCGCCAGCAGCTTGGGAGGCAGCCCCGGGGAGCTGTTTTTT. The whole variable domain, remainder taken from reference TRBV5-1 and TRBJ2-2, is KAGVTQTPRYLIKTRGQQVTLSCSPISGHRSVSWYQQTPGQGLQFLFEYFSETQRNKGNFPGRFSGRQFSNSRSEMNVSTLELGDSALYLCASSLGGSPGELFFGEGSRLTVL.

This clone was detected only once. The chain is built from TRBV27 and TRBJ2-3; 9 nucleotides align to TRBD2. Germline V gives CDR1 MNHEY, CDR2 SMNVEV (reference sequence). J lost 8 bases, V lost 4 bases, and 10 bases had no gene match. This CDR3 has 15 residues. The CDR3 protein is CASSSLRGGRGTQYF. The CDR3 nucleotides are TGTGCCAGCAGTTCCTTGCGGGGGGGAAGGGGTACGCAGTATTTT.

The chain uses TRBV4-1 and TRBJ1-1, with D possibly TRBD1 on 6 matching bases. V dropped 7 bases and J dropped 2 bases, with 17 bases sitting between them. Germline V lookup: CDR1 MGHRA, CDR2 YSYEKL. The CDR3 length is 15 residues. The CDR3 region has the DNA TGCGCCAGCACCCCAAGCAGGGGACGTAACACTGAAGCTTTCTTT. Residues: CASTPSRGRNTEAFF.

V usage is TRBV2 and J usage is TRBJ2-1; D not certain. This CDR3 is 11 amino acids long. CDR1 and CDR2 (germline): SNHLY, FYNNEI. V lost 4 bases and J lost 7, with 5 bases in between. The CDR3 protein is CASSGPNEQFF. CDR3 nucleotides: TGTGCCAGCAGTGGTCCGAATGAGCAGTTCTTC.

The rearrangement links TRBV29-1 to TRBJ2-3, with TRBD2 identical over 7 bases. The CDR3 extends over 15 amino acids. The germline CDR1 and CDR2 sequences are SQVTM and ANQGSEA. Unmatched junction bases numbered 4, after V lost 1 base and J lost 0 bases. CDR3 region: CSVEGPSGSTDTQYF. CDR3 coding DNA: TGCAGCGTTGAAGGCCCTAGCGGCAGCACAGATACGCAGTATTTT.

The J gene is TRBJ2-1, the V gene TRBV4-3, with 7 bases matching TRBD1. The CDR3 is made up of 16 amino acids. V lost 3 bases and J lost 4; bases outside the gene matches: 9. The germline V gene encodes CDR1 LGHNA and CDR2 YSLEER. The CDR3 spells CASSQTDRTLYNEQFF. For the CDR3, the DNA is TGCGCCAGCAGCCAGACGGACAGGACGCTGTACAATGAGCAGTTCTTC.

The genes are TRBV7-2 and TRBJ2-3; D remains ambiguous. The CDR3 runs 11 residues. In germline, CDR1 is SGHTA, CDR2 FQGNSA. Trimming stripped 7 bases from V and 3 bases from J, with 5 bases between. The CDR3 DNA reads as TGTGCCAGCACCAATACAGATACGCAGTATTTT. Residues: CASTNTDTQYF.